The text below deals with one T cell receptor beta chain. The antigen is undetermined. The treatment: roughly 11-day PBMC culture with coronavirus spike peptide pools or control peptides (ViraFEST assay). Per well, 2 million to 2.5 million PBMCs were cultured in the presence of roughly 9 IU/ml IL-2 and around 10 ug/ml peptide pools. The sample is drawn from a study of vaccination and CD4 T cells after COVID-19. Study at large: Mild disease affected about 10 convalescent patients and severe disease one, all SARS-CoV-2 positive by nasal swab PCR. As control conditions, cultures were given either a CEFX pool serving as positive control, an HIV-1 Nef pool, or no peptide at all. Typically, post-vaccine samples were obtained a median roughly 70 days after dose two, within a range of 14 to 241.

The CDR3 extends over 14 amino acids. Germline values: CDR1 MNHNS, CDR2 SASEGT. V gave up 10 bases and J gave up 3 bases; unmatched junction bases: 8. Sequenced with the Oncomine TCR Beta short-read assay was DNA taken from cultured CD4+ T cells. MiXCR was run by TCRdb on the PCR reads, yielding one entry per CDR3 protein. The profile shows approximately 16,000 distinct CDR3 sequences, approximately 55% of them singletons. This TCR was sampled from a human donor who had recovered from COVID-19. The chain joins TRBV6-1 to TRBJ2-2; 7 nucleotides match TRBD1. The sequencing here drew on CD4+ T cells from blood, cultured in vitro, taken before SARS-CoV-2 vaccination. The CDR3 is CANAPGQHTGELFF. In DNA, the CDR3 is TGTGCCAACGCACCGGGACAGCACACCGGGGAGCTGTTTTTT.